Following are 20 T cell receptor beta chains from one sample sequenced in a study of T cell repertoires in cytomegalovirus infection. What these receptors recognize is not known. TCRdb redid the calling of the reads with MiXCR, one entry per CDR3 protein. The data show fewer than 950,000 distinct CDR3 sequences, with around a third seen just once and 9.5% to 15% held by the top ten. Sequenced here: cultured CD8+ T cells from PBMCs, sampled from culture after CMV antigen stimulation. These receptors were collected from a human donor in good health (CMV status not recorded). Some clones in this sample may be carry-over from other donors' samples.

About this clonotype: One end of the junction does not line up with germline, which may come from a read error. The V call is TRBV6-2 or TRBV6-3, the J call TRBJ2-7; TRBD1 matches at 8 bases. This CDR3 has 16 amino acids. Per germline, CDR1 MNHEY and CDR2 SVGEGT. The CDR3 DNA follows: TGTGTCAGCAGTTACTCACGGGGACAGGCGTCGTTGGAGCAGTACTTC. This codes for CVSSYSRGQASLEQYF.

The V gene is TRBV27, the J gene TRBJ2-5; D is perhaps TRBD2 (6 bases). V shed 7 bases and J shed 5 bases, with 23 bases lying between them. There are 16 residues in the CDR3. Germline loops: CDR1 MNHEY, CDR2 SMNVEV (reference sequence). The CDR3 region has the DNA TGTGCCAGCATCATATACGCGGGGTCACCTCGGGAGACCCAGTACTTC. Amino acids: CASIIYAGSPRETQYF.

CDR3 region: CATSSSGQGSYNEQFF. The CDR3 bases are TGTGCCACCAGCAGTAGCGGGCAGGGCTCCTACAATGAGCAGTTCTTC. The chain has TRBV15 and TRBJ2-1; TRBD2 aligns across 7 bases. The V segment lost 3 bases and the J segment 0 bases; nucleotides outside the gene matches: 5. The CDR3 length is 16 residues. Germline loops: CDR1 LNHNV, CDR2 YYDKDF (reference sequence). The variable domain in full, completed from reference TRBV15 and TRBJ2-1, reads DAMVIQNPRYQVTQFGKPVTLSCSQTLNHNVMYWYQQKSSQAPKLLFHYYDKDFNNEADTPDNFQSRRPNTSFCFLDIRSPGLGDTAMYLCATSSSGQGSYNEQFFGPGTRLTVL.

The gene calls are TRBV12-3 or TRBV12-4 and TRBJ1-6, with 8 bases aligning to TRBD1. The CDR3 runs 18 residues. V lost 8 bases, J lost 6 bases, and 18 bases stayed unmatched. The CDR3 loop reads CASLFGTVTGQVNSPLHF. In nucleotides, the CDR3 is TGTGCCAGCCTCTTCGGGACCGTGACGGGACAGGTTAATTCACCCCTCCACTTT.

The V call is TRBV12-3 or TRBV12-4, the J call TRBJ1-2; 7 bases match TRBD1. The J segment lost 3 bases and the V segment lost 1 base, leaving 2 bases of the junction unmatched. The length of the CDR3 is 14 residues. The CDR3, as DNA: TGTGCCAGCAGTTTAGAGGGGGCACACTATGGCTACACCTTC. Its protein is CASSLEGAHYGYTF.

This sequence joins TRBV6-6 and TRBJ2-1; 7 positions match TRBD1. The CDR3 runs 15 residues. With 9 bases clipped from V and 8 bases from J, the junction kept 16 bases outside the gene matches. Germline V gives CDR1 MNHNY, CDR2 SVGAGI (reference sequence). As DNA, the CDR3 is TGTGCCAGTACTGACAGGGACGAAAGGGACCATGAGCAGTTCTTC. Residues: CASTDRDERDHEQFF.

A few counts support this clonotype. The chain links TRBV6-2 or TRBV6-3 to TRBJ2-3, with TRBD1 identical over 9 bases. This CDR3 region has 20 residues. V lost 5 bases to trimming and J lost 0 bases; unmatched junction nucleotides: 18. Germline V CDR1 and CDR2: MNHEY, SVGEGT. CDR3 amino acids: CASSHGTGLPKATSTDTQYF. The CDR3 DNA follows: TGTGCCAGCAGTCACGGGACAGGGTTACCCAAGGCTACTAGCACAGATACGCAGTATTTT.

This clonotype has just a few counts. This chain joins TRBV6-2 or TRBV6-3 and TRBJ1-6, with a weak D call TRBD1 (5 bases). CDR1 is MNHEY, CDR2 SVGEGT, per germline. Trimming removed 8 bases at V and 7 bases at J, with 12 bases between. The CDR3 extends over 13 amino acids. The CDR3 DNA reads TGTGCCAGCCGGGACGACGGGAATTCACCCCTCCACTTT. Protein product: CASRDDGNSPLHF.

A few counts support this clonotype. The V gene is TRBV7-9, the J gene TRBJ2-6; perhaps TRBD1 as D (6 bases). In germline, CDR1 is SEHNR, CDR2 FQNEAQ (reference sequence). This CDR3 region has 18 residues. Trimming took 5 bases from V and 2 from J, leaving 19 bases between them. The CDR3 here is CASSPGQGTSTGANVLTF. The CDR3 coding sequence is TGTGCCAGCAGCCCTGGTCAGGGGACGTCTACTGGGGCCAACGTCCTGACTTTC.

This clonotype was seen at least ten times. V gene TRBV7-8 combines with J gene TRBJ2-3; 12 nucleotides align to TRBD2. Losses at the gene ends were 3 bases for V and 5 bases for J; bases not matched to a gene: 9. Germline V gives CDR1 SGHVS, CDR2 FQNEAQ. CDR3 size: 17 residues. In nucleotides, the CDR3 is TGTGCCAGCAGCTTCCCAGCTAGCGGGGGGGCCAAAGATACGCAGTATTTT. It translates to CASSFPASGGAKDTQYF.

The J gene is TRBJ2-7, the V gene TRBV6-2 or TRBV6-3, with D tentatively TRBD1 (6 bases). The germline gives CDR1 MNHEY, CDR2 SVGEGT. The V gene lost 0 bases and the J gene lost 2 bases, with 17 bases spanning the gap. CDR3 size: 17 residues. CDR3 protein: CASSYSIGTLHPYEQYV. CDR3 DNA: TGTGCCAGCAGTTACTCGATCGGGACACTTCATCCCTACGAGCAGTACGTC.

The chain uses TRBV27 and TRBJ2-5, with D possibly being TRBD2 (5 bases). This CDR3 is 14 amino acids long. Between the trimmed V and J ends, which lost 5 bases and 1 base, there was a span of 11 bases. Germline V CDR1 and CDR2: MNHEY, SMNVEV (reference sequence). The DNA of the CDR3 is TGTGCCAGCAGTATGTCCGGGGTCCAAGAGACCCAGTACTTC. Residues: CASSMSGVQETQYF.

This clonotype was seen more than once but under ten times. The chain recombines TRBV9 with TRBJ1-4; 10 positions agree with TRBD1. Germline V lookup: CDR1 SGDLS, CDR2 YYNGEE. The CDR3 covers 17 residues. Germline trimming cut 4 bases from V and 4 bases from J; bases unmatched to any gene: 10. As DNA, the CDR3 is TGTGCCAGCAGCCCGTCCGGGACAGGGGATTATAATGAAAAACTGTTTTTT. Protein: CASSPSGTGDYNEKLFF.

J is TRBJ1-1 and V is TRBV10-2; D not certain. Germline CDR1 and CDR2: WSHSY and SAAADI. V lost 7 bases and J 1 base, leaving 13 bases between the germline ends. The length of the CDR3 is 14 residues. The CDR3 DNA reads TGCGCCAGCAAAAGGGCCGGGGAGAACACTGAAGCTTTCTTT. Protein: CASKRAGENTEAFF.

The CDR3 DNA is TGTGCCAGCAGTTACTGGACAGGGAACCTCTACGAGCAGTACTTC. This codes for CASSYWTGNLYEQYF. The chain carries TRBV6-5 and TRBJ2-7; 8 nucleotides line up with TRBD1. V lost 1 base, J lost 3 bases, and 5 bases stayed unmatched. The CDR3 consists of 15 residues. Looked up from germline, CDR1 is MNHEY and CDR2 is SVGAGI.

This rearrangement joins TRBV7-6 to TRBJ2-3; 12 nucleotides align to TRBD2. Trimming took 7 bases from V and 2 from J; bases not matched to a gene: 13. Germline assignment: CDR1 SGHVS and CDR2 FNYEAQ. The CDR3 is made up of 18 amino acids. CDR3 in DNA: TGTGCCAGCACCCCCCCTAGCGGGGGGGCCCCCTTCACAGATACGCAGTATTTT. Amino acids: CASTPPSGGAPFTDTQYF.

V gene TRBV6-5 combines with J gene TRBJ2-1; TRBD1 agrees at 7 bases. The CDR3 length is 15 residues. Germline CDR1 MNHEY, CDR2 SVGAGI. With V trimmed by 8 bases and J by 5 bases, 12 bases remained unmatched. CDR3 in DNA: TGTGCCAGCTACCCCTCCCTAACAGGGGACAATGAGCAGTTCTTC. Amino acids: CASYPSLTGDNEQFF.

This clonotype was observed a handful of times. This rearrangement joins TRBV5-1 to TRBJ1-1; a possible D gene is TRBD1 (5 bases). CDR3 size: 13 residues. V was pared by 7 bases and J by 1 base, with 11 bases between. Germline V gene lookup returns CDR1 SGHRS and CDR2 YFSETQ. The CDR3 loop is CASFRGPNTEAFF. The CDR3 DNA follows: TGCGCCAGCTTCCGGGGACCGAACACTGAAGCTTTCTTT.

The chain links TRBV6-5 to TRBJ1-6; D unclear. The CDR3 length is 16 residues. Germline loops: CDR1 MNHEY, CDR2 SVGAGI. V lost 1 base and J lost 7, with 14 bases in between. As DNA, the CDR3 is TGTGCCAGCAGTTACTTGACTTGGCTGGCCAATTCACCCCTCCACTTT. As protein: CASSYLTWLANSPLHF.

The CDR3 coding sequence is TGCAGCGTTGAGGGACTAGGCCCCACAGATACGCAGTATTTT. Translating gives CSVEGLGPTDTQYF. The rearrangement joins TRBV29-1 to TRBJ2-3; TRBD2 matches at 8 bases. The junction had 4 bases not matched to a gene; V was cut back by 3 bases and J by 2 bases. The CDR3 runs to 14 residues. CDR1 is SQVTM, CDR2 ANQGSEA, per germline.